Each of the 18 T cell receptor beta chains below was sequenced from the same sample in a study of PD-1 blockade in mismatch repair-deficient tumors. TCRdb's copy holds only in-frame clones and misses some; the assay was immunoSEQ multiplex PCR. The sample consists of 30,000 to 40,000 clones, roughly 85% of them appearing once. Sequenced here: peripheral blood, sampled 75 to 85 weeks after starting pembrolizumab. The receptors stem from an adult with mismatch repair-deficient cancer.

This clone was counted a single time. The J gene is TRBJ2-1, the V gene TRBV9, with D possibly being TRBD2 (6 bases). CDR3 length equals 14 residues. Looked up from germline, CDR1 is SGDLS and CDR2 is YYNGEE. Trimming pared 4 bases from V and 8 bases from J, leaving 16 bases between. The CDR3 protein is CASSPRDFDYEQFF. CDR3 DNA sequence: TGTGCCAGCAGCCCCCGGGACTTTGACTATGAGCAGTTCTTC.

This clone was detected only once. The rearrangement links TRBV9 to TRBJ1-1; tentative D call: TRBD1 (6 bases). V was pared by 4 bases and J by 8 bases, with 12 bases between. CDR1 is SGDLS and CDR2 is YYNGEE in the germline V gene. The CDR3 covers 12 residues. CDR3 nucleotides: TGTGCCAGCAGCTTAAACCAGGGGGAAGCTTTCTTT. This sequence encodes CASSLNQGEAFF.

This clone appeared a few times. J is TRBJ2-3 and V is TRBV10-3, with TRBD2 identical over 11 bases. The V and J ends lost 10 bases and 2 bases, in that order; junction bases with no gene match: 8. The CDR3 spans 15 residues. Germline V lookup: CDR1 ENHRY, CDR2 SYGVKD. CDR3 sequence (DNA): TGTGCCAGCACGGAGGGACTAGCGGTCACAGATACGCAGTATTTT. The encoded protein is CASTEGLAVTDTQYF.

The rearrangement links TRBV18 to TRBJ1-3; D is undetermined. CDR3 length: 13 residues. V lost 8 bases to trimming and J lost 2 bases, with 10 bases between them. Germline-derived CDR1 and CDR2 are KGHSH and LQKENI. The CDR3 DNA sequence: TGTGCCAGCGAGCGAGAACCTGGAAACACCATATATTTT. It yields the protein CASEREPGNTIYF.

The rearrangement uses TRBV19 and TRBJ2-1; D remains ambiguous. CDR1 and CDR2 (germline): LNHDA, SQIVND (reference sequence). The ends were cut back, 9 bases at V and 0 bases at J, with 12 bases in the middle. CDR3 length: 14 amino acids. CDR3 sequence reads: CASSELSSYNEQFF. CDR3 in DNA: TGTGCCAGCTCCGAGCTTTCCTCCTACAATGAGCAGTTCTTC.

This rearrangement joins TRBV13 to TRBJ1-1; 7 bases align to TRBD1. CDR1 is PRHDT and CDR2 is FYEKMQ in the germline V gene (reference sequence). The CDR3 is 14 amino acids. Germline trimming cut 4 bases from V and 1 base from J; bases unmatched to any gene: 3. Here the CDR3 DNA reads TGTGCCAGCAGCTCGGGACAGAGGAACACTGAAGCTTTCTTT. Amino acid sequence: CASSSGQRNTEAFF.

This chain uses TRBV6-5 with TRBJ2-3, with 9 bases fitting TRBD2. The germline CDR1 and CDR2 sequences are MNHEY and SVGAGI. CDR3 size: 14 residues. V shed 8 bases, J shed 6 bases, and the junction held 9 bases outside the gene matches. The CDR3 sequence: CASARREGRDTQYF. CDR3 nucleotides: TGTGCCAGCGCGAGGCGGGAGGGAAGGGATACGCAGTATTTT.

This chain joins TRBV2 and TRBJ2-1, with 10 bases identical to TRBD2. With 10 bases clipped from V and 6 bases from J, the junction kept 12 bases outside the gene matches. The CDR3 loop spans 15 amino acids. Germline loops: CDR1 SNHLY, CDR2 FYNNEI. DNA for the CDR3: TGTGCCACCCTTGGGGCGACTAGCGGGCCCAATGAGCAGTTCTTC. This gives the protein CATLGATSGPNEQFF.

The CDR3 DNA reads TGTGCCAGCAGCGACTGGGGGAATAGCAATCAGCCCCAGCATTTT. It translates to CASSDWGNSNQPQHF. This chain connects TRBV2 to TRBJ1-5, with a tentative D call TRBD1 (5 bases). The V end was cut by 6 bases, the J end by 0 bases, with 12 bases between. The length of the CDR3 is 15 residues. Germline CDR1 reads SNHLY; CDR2 reads FYNNEI.

The chain couples TRBV27 to TRBJ2-5, with D perhaps matching TRBD1 (6 bases). Germline assignment: CDR1 MNHEY and CDR2 SMNVEV (reference sequence). The CDR3 runs 14 residues. The V end was cut by 3 bases, the J end by 2 bases, with 10 bases between. CDR3 DNA: TGTGCCAGCAGTTTCACAGGGCTACAAGAGACCCAGTACTTC. It translates to CASSFTGLQETQYF.

The chain links TRBV2 to TRBJ1-5; a weak D match, TRBD1 (6 bases). The V end lost 2 bases, the J end lost 7 bases, and 15 bases lay between the germline ends. CDR3 length equals 15 residues. The V gene's germline CDR1 is SNHLY and CDR2 FYNNEI. CDR3 DNA sequence: TGTGCCAGCAGTGAAAGGGGCAGGGGAGAGCAGCCCCAGCATTTT. This translates into CASSERGRGEQPQHF.

The chain uses TRBV4-2 and TRBJ2-3; unclear D gene. The CDR3 contains 14 residues. Germline loops: CDR1 LGHNA, CDR2 YNFKEQ. With 2 bases removed from V and 3 bases from J, the gap between germline ends came to 9 bases. CDR3 region: CASSQQYGTDTQYF. CDR3 sequence (DNA): TGTGCCAGCAGCCAACAGTATGGGACAGATACGCAGTATTTT.

The chain employs TRBV5-1 and TRBJ2-1; 9 bases are a match to TRBD2. This CDR3 comprises 16 residues. V lost 3 bases, J lost 7 bases, and 11 bases stayed unmatched. From germline, CDR1 is SGHRS and CDR2 YFSETQ. CDR3 region: CASSSALAGVINEQFF. In DNA form, the CDR3 reads TGCGCCAGCAGCTCAGCGTTAGCGGGAGTAATAAATGAGCAGTTCTTC.

The chain has TRBV2 and TRBJ2-5; D perhaps matches TRBD2 (6 bases). The CDR3 totals 15 residues. Germline values: CDR1 SNHLY, CDR2 FYNNEI. Trimming pared 6 bases from V and 1 base from J, leaving 15 bases between. The CDR3: CASSYVAGSQETQYF. CDR3 nucleotides: TGTGCCAGCAGCTACGTGGCGGGAAGCCAAGAGACCCAGTACTTC.

The gene calls are TRBV10-3 and TRBJ1-1; 8 bases match TRBD1. Trimming removed 6 bases from V and 0 bases from J; junction bases left unmatched: 0. The CDR3 extends over 13 amino acids. The germline CDR1 and CDR2 sequences are ENHRY and SYGVKD. The CDR3 here is CAIRTGVNTEAFF. The CDR3 coding sequence is TGTGCCATCAGGACAGGGGTGAACACTGAAGCTTTCTTT.

The genes are TRBV5-5 and TRBJ2-2; D is undetermined. Germline V gives CDR1 SGHKS, CDR2 YYEKEE (reference sequence). The CDR3 extends over 14 amino acids. The ends were cut back, 4 bases at V and 0 bases at J, with 7 bases in the middle. CDR3 loop: CASSPRTNTGELFF. CDR3 nucleotide sequence: TGTGCCAGCAGCCCCAGAACGAACACCGGGGAGCTGTTTTTT.

The chain combines TRBV28 with TRBJ1-2, with D possibly TRBD1 on 6 matching bases. The CDR3 has 14 residues. Trimming removed 5 bases at V and 3 bases at J, with 13 bases between. CDR1 MDHEN and CDR2 SYDVKM come from the germline V gene. The CDR3 coding sequence is TGTGCCAGCAGTGGACGTAGGGGGGACTATGGCTACACCTTC. Translation: CASSGRRGDYGYTF.

In nucleotides, the CDR3 is TGTGCCAGCAGTATACAGGAGCCCCAGCATTTT. Amino acids: CASSIQEPQHF. The chain joins TRBV6-6 to TRBJ1-5; D is possibly TRBD1 (5 bases). CDR3 size: 11 residues. The germline V gene encodes CDR1 MNHNY and CDR2 SVGAGI (reference sequence). Trimming stripped 5 bases from V and 8 bases from J, with 7 bases between.